The 26 T cell receptor beta chains reported below all come from one sample, sequenced in a study of human thymus T cells. The method was immunoSEQ multiplex PCR; TCRdb's version includes in-frame clones alone and lacks a portion of them. The sample shows about 78,000 clones, approximately 96% of them seen only once. During corrective heart surgery, resections were taken, and the thymus tissue came from them. The sample taken for sequencing was thymus tissue. These receptors originate from a boy younger than two with a congenital heart defect but otherwise immunologically healthy.

The rearrangement uses TRBV20-1 and TRBJ2-5; D is ambiguous. V was clipped by 0 bases and J by 2 bases, with 1 base between them. The CDR3 sequence is 11 residues long. The V gene's germline CDR1 is DFQATT and CDR2 SNEGSKA (reference sequence). The chain's CDR3 is CSAREQETQYF. CDR3 in DNA: TGCAGTGCTAGAGAGCAAGAGACCCAGTACTTC.

The gene calls are TRBV27 and TRBJ2-4; D unclear. Trimming shortened V by 0 bases and J by 8 bases, and 8 bases separated the two germline ends. In germline, CDR1 is MNHEY, CDR2 SMNVEV (reference sequence). This CDR3 has 13 residues. The CDR3 loop is CASSLSPGDIQYF. CDR3 sequence (DNA): TGTGCCAGCAGTTTATCGCCCGGAGACATTCAGTACTTC.

V and J are TRBV18 and TRBJ2-7, with 8 bases lining up with TRBD1. CDR1 and CDR2 (germline): KGHSH, LQKENI. The CDR3 has 16 amino acids. The ends lost 2 bases at V and 3 bases at J; junction bases unmatched: 9. The DNA for the CDR3 is TGTGCCAGCTCACCATACGGACAGGGTGTAGACTACGAGCAGTACTTC. Translated, it gives CASSPYGQGVDYEQYF. Supplemented by reference TRBV18 and TRBJ2-7, the full variable domain reads NAGVMQNPRHLVRRRGQEARLRCSPMKGHSHVYWYRQLPEEGLKFMVYLQKENIIDESGMPKERFSAEFPKEGPSILRIQQVVRGDSAAYFCASSPYGQGVDYEQYFGPGTRLTVT.

This rearrangement joins TRBV19 to TRBJ2-7; 8 positions agree with TRBD1. Per the germline V gene, CDR1 is LNHDA and CDR2 is SQIVND (reference sequence). The J segment lost 3 bases and the V segment lost 4 bases, leaving 17 bases of the junction unmatched. This CDR3 spans 18 amino acids. The CDR3 reads CASSTLQRLGTGRYEQYF. CDR3 bases: TGTGCCAGTAGTACCCTACAGAGACTCGGGACAGGCCGCTACGAGCAGTACTTC.

The J gene is TRBJ2-7, the V gene TRBV19, with 8 nucleotides matching TRBD1. CDR3 length: 13 residues. CDR1 is LNHDA, CDR2 SQIVND, per germline (reference sequence). V shed 8 bases, J shed 3 bases, and the junction held 6 bases outside the gene matches. This chain's CDR3 is CASRDRTNYEQYF. CDR3 bases: TGTGCCAGTCGGGACAGGACGAACTACGAGCAGTACTTC.

This rearrangement joins TRBV15 to TRBJ1-1; D is perhaps TRBD1 (6 bases). Germline-derived CDR1 and CDR2 are LNHNV and YYDKDF (reference sequence). This CDR3 has 15 residues. Trimming removed 1 base at V and 3 bases at J, with 12 bases between. CDR3 sequence: CATSRGIGGDTEAFF. The CDR3 DNA reads as TGTGCCACCAGCAGAGGCATCGGGGGCGACACTGAAGCTTTCTTT.

This chain uses TRBV7-4 with TRBJ2-5, with D perhaps matching TRBD2 (7 bases). CDR1 and CDR2 from the germline V gene are SGHVT and SQSDAQ. The CDR3 length is 15 residues. The ends were cut back, 5 bases at V and 9 bases at J, with 22 bases in the middle. The CDR3 here is CASSPRGAPPDAQYF. The DNA of the CDR3 is TGTGCCAGCAGCCCCCGGGGGGCCCCTCCAGATGCCCAGTACTTC.

This chain joins TRBV6-5 and TRBJ1-2; weak D call: TRBD1 (6 bases). CDR1 and CDR2 (germline): MNHEY, SVGAGI. V was shortened by 2 bases and J by 4 bases, with 17 bases between the two germline ends. The CDR3 sequence is 16 residues long. CDR3 DNA: TGTGCCAGCAGTTACGTCGACAGAGGGGGGCCCTATGGCTACACCTTC. This translates into CASSYVDRGGPYGYTF.

The rearrangement links TRBV5-5 to TRBJ1-1; D uncertain. Germline V lookup: CDR1 SGHKS, CDR2 YYEKEE (reference sequence). This CDR3 has 16 residues. V gave up 2 bases and J gave up 6 bases, with 20 bases separating them. The CDR3 reads CASSLNVNPRVAEAFF. The CDR3 DNA is TGTGCCAGCAGCTTAAATGTAAACCCCCGTGTGGCTGAAGCTTTCTTT.

J is TRBJ2-7 and V is TRBV9; D gene ambiguous. The CDR3 runs to 20 residues. Germline CDR1 and CDR2: SGDLS and YYNGEE. Trimming removed 4 bases from V and 6 bases from J, with 35 bases in between. The CDR3 coding sequence is TGTGCCAGCAGCCCCCGCAGCGTCCGACTGGCGTCGGGCGTTGATGGCGAGCAGTACTTC. It encodes CASSPRSVRLASGVDGEQYF.

V is TRBV4-3 and J is TRBJ1-2; a weak D match, TRBD1 (5 bases). The CDR3 covers 12 residues. The V gene's germline CDR1 is LGHNA and CDR2 YSLEER. V was shortened by 1 base and J by 10 bases, with 10 bases between the two germline ends. The CDR3 region is CASSQGVGPYTF. CDR3 bases: TGCGCCAGCAGCCAAGGTGTGGGGCCCTACACCTTC.

The chain links TRBV27 to TRBJ2-1; D gene unclear. Trimming removed 8 bases at V and 0 bases at J, with 17 bases between. CDR3 length: 16 residues. The germline gives CDR1 MNHEY, CDR2 SMNVEV (reference sequence). Here the CDR3 reads CASVADSMSSYNEQFF. Here the CDR3 DNA reads TGTGCCAGCGTAGCCGACTCCATGAGCTCCTACAATGAGCAGTTCTTC.

J is TRBJ1-1 and V is TRBV28; 9 bases agree with TRBD1. With 7 bases clipped from V and 3 bases from J, the junction kept 9 bases outside the gene matches. The germline V gene encodes CDR1 MDHEN and CDR2 SYDVKM. The CDR3 is 15 residues long. The CDR3 sequence is CASTPPQGAYTEAFF. The DNA for the CDR3 is TGTGCCAGCACCCCTCCACAGGGGGCTTACACTGAAGCTTTCTTT.

The V call is TRBV30, the J call TRBJ1-3, with 10 bases matching TRBD1. Germline CDR1 GTSNPN, CDR2 SVGIG (reference sequence). The length of the CDR3 is 17 residues. Trimming took 8 bases from V and 1 from J; bases not matched to a gene: 14. The CDR3 loop is CAGDRGKSGSSGNTIYF. The CDR3 nucleotides read TGTGCCGGGGACAGGGGAAAAAGCGGTAGTTCTGGAAACACCATATATTTT.

The chain uses TRBV4-2 and TRBJ2-7, with 10 positions matching TRBD1. The CDR3 covers 18 residues. CDR1 is LGHNA and CDR2 is YNFKEQ in the germline V gene. J lost 3 bases, V lost 1 base, and 12 bases had no gene match. In DNA form, the CDR3 reads TGTGCCAGCAGCCAAGGGGGGGACAGGGGAGGCTCTGGCTACGAGCAGTACTTC. Protein product: CASSQGGDRGGSGYEQYF.

The V and J genes are TRBV5-1 and TRBJ2-1; TRBD1 aligns across 9 bases. The CDR3 runs 19 residues. The trim removed 5 bases at V and 9 bases at J, leaving 24 bases unmatched. Germline V gene data show CDR1 as SGHRS and CDR2 as YFSETQ. CDR3: CASRRQKTRDRAMLGEQFF. The CDR3 coding sequence is TGCGCCAGCAGACGACAGAAAACCCGGGACAGGGCCATGTTAGGTGAGCAGTTCTTC.

This clone appeared once. This rearrangement joins TRBV6-1 to TRBJ2-7; 8 positions agree with TRBD1. V was clipped by 6 bases and J by 3 bases; unmatched bases: 13. Germline CDR1 MNHNS, CDR2 SASEGT. This CDR3 is built from 16 residues. CDR3 region: CASRENQGAVYYEQYF. The CDR3 nucleotides read TGTGCCAGCAGGGAAAATCAGGGGGCGGTCTACTACGAGCAGTACTTC.

The rearrangement uses TRBV15 and TRBJ2-1; possibly TRBD1 for D (5 bases). Germline assignment: CDR1 LNHNV and CDR2 YYDKDF (reference sequence). V lost 0 bases and J lost 3, with 15 bases in between. The CDR3 contains 17 residues. CDR3 nucleotide sequence: TGTGCCACCAGCAGAGATCGAGGACATAAAGACTACAATGAGCAGTTCTTC. It yields the protein CATSRDRGHKDYNEQFF.

This chain uses TRBV25-1 with TRBJ2-3, with 8 nucleotides matching TRBD2. The germline V gene encodes CDR1 MGHDK and CDR2 SYGVNS. The trim removed 8 bases at V and 3 bases at J, leaving 10 bases unmatched. The CDR3 consists of 15 residues. The CDR3 sequence is CASAAVAGLTDTQYF. The CDR3 DNA sequence: TGTGCCAGCGCCGCCGTAGCGGGGCTGACAGATACGCAGTATTTT.

The chain carries TRBV4-1 and TRBJ1-5, with D maybe TRBD1 (6 bases). This CDR3 spans 15 amino acids. Germline V lookup: CDR1 MGHRA, CDR2 YSYEKL. V shed 0 bases and J shed 7 bases, with 13 bases lying between them. Here the CDR3 DNA reads TGCGCCAGCAGCCAAGATGGGCAGGGACAACAGCCCCAGCATTTT. Its translation is CASSQDGQGQQPQHF.

The J gene is TRBJ1-1, the V gene TRBV27; D gene uncertain. In germline, CDR1 is MNHEY, CDR2 SMNVEV (reference sequence). The CDR3 runs to 14 residues. V was pared by 5 bases and J by 1 base, with 11 bases between. CDR3 residues: CASSPEQTNTEAFF. CDR3 bases: TGTGCCAGCAGTCCCGAGCAGACGAACACTGAAGCTTTCTTT.

The CDR3 DNA reads as TGTGCCAGCAGTGGGAGAGCTAGCGGGGATCCACTAGGGGAAAGAGAGACCCAGTACTTC. This gives the protein CASSGRASGDPLGERETQYF. The chain uses TRBV27 and TRBJ2-5; TRBD2 aligns across 9 bases. V lost 5 bases and J lost 4; bases outside the gene matches: 23. Germline V gene sequence: CDR1 MNHEY, CDR2 SMNVEV (reference sequence). The CDR3 is 20 amino acids.

The V gene is TRBV9, the J gene TRBJ1-2, with 7 bases identical to TRBD1. J lost 2 bases, V lost 3 bases, and 10 bases had no gene match. The germline CDR1 and CDR2 sequences are SGDLS and YYNGEE. There are 16 residues in the CDR3. The CDR3 loop reads CASSAAGTVPNYGYTF. Here the CDR3 DNA reads TGTGCCAGCAGCGCCGCCGGGACAGTACCCAACTATGGCTACACCTTC.

V gene TRBV14 combines with J gene TRBJ1-2, with D unresolved. The CDR3 runs 16 residues. Germline loops: CDR1 SGHDN, CDR2 FVKESK. V was cut by 3 bases and J by 5 bases, with 19 bases left in between. The CDR3 sequence is CASSHSSLREGYGYTF. In DNA, the CDR3 is TGTGCCAGCAGCCACTCCTCACTACGGGAAGGGTATGGCTACACCTTC.

This chain joins TRBV9 and TRBJ2-5; possible D gene TRBD1, 5 bases. V was cut by 0 bases and J by 9 bases, with 18 bases left in between. This CDR3 has 15 residues. The germline CDR1 and CDR2 sequences are SGDLS and YYNGEE. CDR3 bases: TGTGCCAGCAGCGTAGGTCGGTTGGACGGACATGCCCAGTACTTC. It is translated as CASSVGRLDGHAQYF.

The J gene is TRBJ1-5, the V gene TRBV29-1, with TRBD1 identical over 12 bases. The CDR3 covers 17 residues. V lost 6 bases and J lost 0; bases outside the gene matches: 9. Germline lookup yields CDR1 SQVTM and CDR2 ANQGSEA. CDR3 nucleotides: TGCAGCGTACACATGGGACAGGGGGCCTCTAGCAATCAGCCCCAGCATTTT. Translation: CSVHMGQGASSNQPQHF.